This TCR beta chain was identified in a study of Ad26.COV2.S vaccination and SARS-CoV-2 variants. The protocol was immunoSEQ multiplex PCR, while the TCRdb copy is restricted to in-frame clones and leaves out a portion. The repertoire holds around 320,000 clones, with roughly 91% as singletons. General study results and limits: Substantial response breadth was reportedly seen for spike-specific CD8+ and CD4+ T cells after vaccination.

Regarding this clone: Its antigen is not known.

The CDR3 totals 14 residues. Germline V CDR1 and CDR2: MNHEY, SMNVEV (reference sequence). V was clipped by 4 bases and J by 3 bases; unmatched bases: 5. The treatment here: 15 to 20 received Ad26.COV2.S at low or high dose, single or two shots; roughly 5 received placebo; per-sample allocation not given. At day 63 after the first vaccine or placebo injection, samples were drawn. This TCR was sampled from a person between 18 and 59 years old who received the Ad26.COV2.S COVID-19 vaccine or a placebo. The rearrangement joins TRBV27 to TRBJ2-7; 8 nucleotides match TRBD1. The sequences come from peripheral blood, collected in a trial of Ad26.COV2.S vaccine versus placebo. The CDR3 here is CASSSRGLDYEQYF. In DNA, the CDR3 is TGTGCCAGCAGTTCCAGGGGGCTGGACTACGAGCAGTACTTC.